The present T cell receptor (beta chain) was sequenced within a study of T-cell reconstitution after alpha-beta-depleted transplantation in children. Study-level points and caveats: Reportedly, only several hundred clones from non-depleted graft cells drove alpha-beta T-cell counts at about two months. Surviving recipient T cells and intrathymic progenitors accounted for some patients' high TCRbeta diversity at day 60. T-cell numbers and diversity, one year after transplant, stemmed largely from T cells that were newly produced.

This clonotype was observed many times. The antigen is undetermined. The V gene end was trimmed by 6 bases and the J gene end by 2 bases; junction bases not matched to a gene: 17. This CDR3 spans 18 amino acids. During its preparation, the TCRbeta library received unique molecular identifiers. MiXCR was run by TCRdb on the PCR reads, yielding one entry per CDR3 protein. The table records 55,000 to 90,000 distinct CDR3 sequences, roughly 4.4% of them present only once. The V gene is TRBV12-3 or TRBV12-4, the J gene TRBJ2-3; 7 bases match TRBD1. The receptor was isolated from a boy under two years old who had a stem cell transplant for acute myeloid leukemia, so the T cells may come from the graft donor. The input for sequencing was PBMCs, mostly from graft donor cells, taken 180 days after TCRalphabeta/CD19-depleted stem cell transplant. DNA of the CDR3: TGTGCCAGCAGCCCAGTCACAGGGGCGGGCGGTCTCACAGATACGCAGTATTTT. Its protein product is CASSPVTGAGGLTDTQYF.